This passage covers 30 T cell receptor beta chains from one sample sequenced in a study of T cells after yellow fever vaccination (dated 2019 in TCRdb). Taken with the paper, the label for treatment or condition translates to: live attenuated yellow fever vaccine strain. Receptor amplification or capture employed 5' RACE. The reads were generated on an Illumina NovaSeq 6000. TCRdb's own reprocessing of the public reads used fastp at Q25 and MiXCR and kept productive beta chains. Each entry is one CDR3 protein sequence, shown with its most common DNA and genes. This sample has 300,000 to 350,000 distinct CDR3 sequences in its table, and about 4% of those were observed once. Of the sample, about 24% is held by the ten largest clones. The material was PBMCs, obtained 5 days after the yellow fever booster vaccination. These TCRs come from a man in his late teens or twenties who received the YFV17D yellow fever vaccine.

This clonotype was counted ten times or more. The chain combines TRBV4-2 with TRBJ1-1; D is possibly TRBD1 (6 bases). The CDR3 is made up of 13 amino acids. V was pared by 1 base and J by 8 bases, with 11 bases between. CDR1 is LGHNA and CDR2 is YNFKEQ in the germline V gene. CDR3 sequence: CASSQGEQGEAFF. CDR3 DNA sequence: TGTGCCAGCAGCCAAGGTGAGCAGGGGGAAGCTTTCTTT.

This clonotype was observed many times. This sequence joins TRBV4-3 and TRBJ1-4; 10 bases are a match to TRBD1. Per germline, CDR1 LGHNA and CDR2 YSLEER. The V segment lost 0 bases and the J segment 11 bases; nucleotides outside the gene matches: 6. This CDR3 comprises 15 residues. CDR3 loop: CASSQEGTGEGKLFF. As DNA, the CDR3 is TGCGCCAGCAGCCAAGAAGGGACAGGGGAGGGGAAACTGTTTTTT.

This clonotype has a handful of counts. The rearrangement uses TRBV7-3 and TRBJ2-2; a possible D gene is TRBD1 (6 bases). Between the trimmed V and J ends, which lost 5 bases and 5 bases, there was a span of 12 bases. The CDR3 consists of 14 residues. From germline, CDR1 is SGHTA and CDR2 FQGTGA. This CDR3 reads CASSAGTSTGELFF. CDR3 bases: TGTGCCAGCAGCGCCGGGACATCAACCGGGGAGCTGTTTTTT.

This clonotype was found many times. This sequence joins TRBV9 and TRBJ1-1; D unclear. Germline V gene lookup returns CDR1 SGDLS and CDR2 YYNGEE. Trimming pared 0 bases from V and 4 bases from J, leaving 7 bases between. CDR3 length equals 13 residues. The CDR3 region has the DNA TGTGCCAGCAGCGTAGGTCTTGCCACTGAAGCTTTCTTT. Encoded protein: CASSVGLATEAFF.

This clonotype was detected ten times or more. This chain connects TRBV7-2 to TRBJ2-5; the D is unclear. The CDR3 loop spans 14 amino acids. V shed 5 bases and J shed 0 bases, with 10 bases lying between them. Germline loops: CDR1 SGHTA, CDR2 FQGNSA. This CDR3 is CASSRETYQETQYF. The CDR3 coding sequence is TGTGCCAGCAGCCGAGAGACGTACCAAGAGACCCAGTACTTC.

In its sample, this clonotype was seen a few times. The chain employs TRBV7-7 and TRBJ2-5; 11 bases agree with TRBD2. The CDR3 spans 15 residues. The germline V gene has CDR1 SSHAT and CDR2 FNYEAQ (reference sequence). Trimming cost V 6 bases and J 5 bases; bases outside gene matches: 8. CDR3 sequence: CASSLAGGGWETQYF. CDR3 in DNA: TGTGCCAGCAGTCTAGCGGGGGGAGGATGGGAGACCCAGTACTTC.

V is TRBV20-1 and J is TRBJ2-3; no clear D. The CDR3 covers 11 residues. The V gene lost 3 bases and the J gene lost 4 bases, with 5 bases spanning the gap. Germline V CDR1 and CDR2: DFQATT, SNEGSKA (reference sequence). The CDR3 loop reads CSASLADTQYF. In nucleotides, the CDR3 is TGCAGTGCTAGTTTAGCAGATACGCAGTATTTT.

The table lists this clonotype with many counts. The J gene is TRBJ2-2, the V gene TRBV4-1, with D uncertain. V was pared by 1 base and J by 6 bases, with 15 bases between. Germline loops: CDR1 MGHRA, CDR2 YSYEKL. The CDR3 runs to 16 residues. This CDR3 reads CASSQGYRGSAGELFF. The DNA of the CDR3 is TGCGCCAGCAGCCAAGGCTATCGAGGTTCCGCCGGGGAGCTGTTTTTT.

The CDR3 protein is CASSMGMGQWNEKLFF. The DNA of the CDR3 is TGCGCCAGCAGCATGGGAATGGGACAGTGGAATGAAAAACTGTTTTTT. The chain recombines TRBV5-1 with TRBJ1-4; 7 nucleotides match TRBD1. The CDR3 is 16 amino acids. The germline V gene has CDR1 SGHRS and CDR2 YFSETQ. V lost 4 bases to trimming and J lost 5 bases; unmatched junction nucleotides: 11.

The chain carries TRBV24-1 and TRBJ2-6, with 8 positions matching TRBD1. V was pared by 6 bases and J by 3 bases, with 6 bases of the junction left unmatched. Germline V CDR1 and CDR2: KGHDR, SFDVKD. This CDR3 comprises 16 residues. The CDR3 DNA reads as TGTGCCACCAGTTCTGGCAGGGGGCTTGGGGCCAACGTCCTGACTTTC. Protein product: CATSSGRGLGANVLTF.

The chain uses TRBV7-3 and TRBJ2-3, with 9 positions matching TRBD2. V lost 1 base to trimming and J lost 2 bases; unmatched junction nucleotides: 4. Germline lookup yields CDR1 SGHTA and CDR2 FQGTGA. The CDR3 contains 16 residues. The CDR3 coding sequence is TGTGCCAGCAGCTTAATCGCGGGGGGGCCCACAGATACGCAGTATTTT. Encoded protein: CASSLIAGGPTDTQYF. Full variable domain (outside the CDR3, taken from reference TRBV7-3 and TRBJ2-3): GAGVSQTPSNKVTEKGKYVELRCDPISGHTALYWYRQSLGQGPEFLIYFQGTGAADDSGLPNDRFFAVRPEGSVSTLKIQRTERGDSAVYLCASSLIAGGPTDTQYFGPGTRLTVL.

The gene calls are TRBV7-8 and TRBJ2-3; D is possibly TRBD2 (5 bases). Trimming stripped 6 bases from V and 10 bases from J, with 23 bases between. The CDR3 loop spans 15 amino acids. The germline V gene encodes CDR1 SGHVS and CDR2 FQNEAQ. This CDR3 is CASRATGFLFASQYF. The CDR3 region has the DNA TGTGCCAGCAGAGCAACGGGGTTCCTCTTTGCGTCGCAGTATTTT. The full variable domain, completed using reference TRBV7-8 and TRBJ2-3, is GAGVSQSPRYKVAKRGQDVALRCDPISGHVSLFWYQQALGQGPEFLTYFQNEAQLDKSGLPSDRFFAERPEGSVSTLKIQRTQQEDSAVYLCASRATGFLFASQYFGPGTRLTVL.

This clonotype was counted only a few times. The chain links TRBV7-2 to TRBJ2-3; TRBD2 aligns across 12 bases. This CDR3 is built from 17 residues. V was clipped by 5 bases and J by 4 bases; unmatched bases: 10. Germline lookup yields CDR1 SGHTA and CDR2 FQGNSA. The CDR3 here is CASSHWASGGGADTQYF. CDR3 sequence (DNA): TGTGCCAGCAGCCATTGGGCTAGCGGGGGGGGCGCAGATACGCAGTATTTT. Supplemented by reference TRBV7-2 and TRBJ2-3, the full variable domain reads GAGVSQSPSNKVTEKGKDVELRCDPISGHTALYWYRQSLGQGLEFLIYFQGNSAPDKSGLPSDRFSAERTGGSVSTLTIQRTQQEDSAVYLCASSHWASGGGADTQYFGPGTRLTVL.

This clonotype appeared many times. The chain employs TRBV11-2 and TRBJ2-7; no reliable D call. This CDR3 spans 13 amino acids. Germline V gives CDR1 SGHAT, CDR2 FQNNGV. V was cut by 5 bases and J by 3 bases, with 11 bases left in between. The CDR3 sequence is CASSPAPNYEQYF. The CDR3 nucleotides read TGTGCCAGCAGCCCCGCACCAAACTACGAGCAGTACTTC.

The rearrangement uses TRBV29-1 and TRBJ2-1; no clear D. This CDR3 comprises 13 residues. The germline CDR1 and CDR2 sequences are SQVTM and ANQGSEA. Trimming cost V 4 bases and J 0 bases, with 7 bases left between them. CDR3 sequence: CSVVKSSYNEQFF. CDR3 DNA: TGCAGCGTTGTGAAGAGCTCCTACAATGAGCAGTTCTTC.

This clonotype showed up just a few times. The CDR3 loop reads CASITPPTRSGPRKGNTGELFF. The CDR3 coding sequence is TGCGCCAGCATCACACCCCCCACTAGATCGGGCCCTAGGAAGGGGAACACCGGGGAGCTGTTTTTT. This chain connects TRBV23-1 to TRBJ2-2, with D perhaps matching TRBD2 (5 bases). TRBV23-1 is treated as an ORF (open reading frame) with a function not yet certain. The CDR3 consists of 22 residues. The V and J ends lost 7 bases and 1 base respectively, with 34 bases between them.

The rearrangement uses TRBV4-1 and TRBJ1-3; TRBD1 matches at 7 bases. CDR1 MGHRA and CDR2 YSYEKL come from the germline V gene. This CDR3 is 18 amino acids long. V lost 3 bases, J lost 2 bases, and 13 bases stayed unmatched. CDR3 in amino acids: CASSHTAGRGRTGNTIYF. The CDR3, as DNA: TGCGCCAGCAGCCATACAGCCGGCAGGGGGAGGACTGGAAACACCATATATTTT.

This clonotype was observed at least ten times. The chain is built from TRBV6-1 and TRBJ2-2, with TRBD1 matching over 10 bases. This CDR3 is built from 15 residues. After removal of 2 bases from V and 5 bases from J, the junction contained 2 bases not matched to a gene. In germline, CDR1 is MNHNS, CDR2 SASEGT. For the CDR3, the DNA is TGTGCCAGCAGTGAATGGACAGGGGGGACCGGGGAGCTGTTTTTT. It specifies CASSEWTGGTGELFF.

Ten or more counts support this clonotype. V and J are TRBV11-2 and TRBJ2-7; no clear D gene. This CDR3 contains 15 residues. Germline CDR1 SGHAT, CDR2 FQNNGV. Trimming left V 2 bases short and J 3 bases short, with 14 bases between. CDR3 in DNA: TGTGCCAGCAGCTTACAGGTCAACCCCAACTACGAGCAGTACTTC. Amino acid sequence: CASSLQVNPNYEQYF.

This clonotype was picked up a small number of times. The CDR3 bases are TGTGCCAGCAGCACGTTGGGCTATGGCTACACCTTC. Translated: CASSTLGYGYTF. V is TRBV5-4 and J is TRBJ1-2; D is unclear. V lost 4 bases, J lost 4 bases, and 8 bases lay in between. The length of the CDR3 is 12 residues. From germline, CDR1 is SGHNT and CDR2 YYREEE (reference sequence).

This clonotype was seen repeatedly, ten times or more. The chain couples TRBV19 to TRBJ1-2; TRBD1 aligns across 7 bases. Germline V CDR1 and CDR2: LNHDA, SQIVND (reference sequence). The CDR3 sequence is 14 residues long. Losses at the gene ends were 6 bases for V and 2 bases for J; bases not matched to a gene: 6. The CDR3 loop reads CASRAPGQNYGYTF. The DNA of the CDR3 is TGTGCCAGTAGAGCCCCGGGACAGAACTATGGCTACACCTTC.

This clonotype was detected ten times or more. The chain couples TRBV20-1 to TRBJ2-7, with D possibly matching TRBD2 (6 bases). This CDR3 is 14 amino acids long. Trimming stripped 6 bases from V and 6 bases from J, with 21 bases between. CDR1 is DFQATT and CDR2 is SNEGSKA in the germline V gene (reference sequence). The CDR3 reads CSAITSPLGGEQYF. The CDR3 DNA follows: TGCAGTGCGATAACTAGCCCATTGGGGGGCGAGCAGTACTTC.

As DNA, the CDR3 is TGTGCCAGCACCCCCACGTCGGGAAGCAATCAGCCCCAGCATTTT. Residues: CASTPTSGSNQPQHF. V is TRBV27 and J is TRBJ1-5; D not certain. The CDR3 runs to 15 residues. V lost 7 bases to trimming and J lost 1 base, with 14 bases between them. Germline values: CDR1 MNHEY, CDR2 SMNVEV (reference sequence).

This clonotype has ten or more counts. J is TRBJ2-2 and V is TRBV7-2, with TRBD1 matching over 7 bases. The germline V gene has CDR1 SGHTA and CDR2 FQGNSA. Trimming at V came to 6 bases and at J to 4 bases, leaving 8 bases not matched to a gene. This CDR3 spans 15 amino acids. CDR3 DNA sequence: TGTGCCAGCAGGGAACAGGGGACGGGCACCGGGGAGCTGTTTTTT. This translates into CASREQGTGTGELFF. Full variable domain (missing parts from reference TRBV7-2 and TRBJ2-2): GAGVSQSPSNKVTEKGKDVELRCDPISGHTALYWYRQSLGQGLEFLIYFQGNSAPDKSGLPSDRFSAERTGGSVSTLTIQRTQQEDSAVYLCASREQGTGTGELFFGEGSRLTVL.

This clonotype was seen repeatedly, ten times or more. The chain carries TRBV5-1 and TRBJ2-3; 15 bases are a match to TRBD2. This CDR3 has 18 amino acids. The germline CDR1 and CDR2 sequences are SGHRS and YFSETQ. Trimming took 0 bases from V and 2 from J; bases not matched to a gene: 4. The CDR3 loop is CASSLAGLAGGFTDTQYF. The CDR3 DNA follows: TGCGCCAGCAGCTTGGCGGGACTAGCGGGGGGCTTCACAGATACGCAGTATTTT.

This chain uses TRBV29-1 with TRBJ2-7; 7 bases line up with TRBD1. From germline, CDR1 is SQVTM and CDR2 ANQGSEA. The trim removed 6 bases at V and 2 bases at J, leaving 10 bases unmatched. The CDR3 is 14 residues long. CDR3 region: CSVTGTAITYEQYF. The CDR3 nucleotides are TGCAGCGTCACCGGGACAGCAATCACCTACGAGCAGTACTTC.

This clonotype occurred a few times. The genes are TRBV3-1 and TRBJ1-2; no definite D call. The CDR3 runs to 14 residues. Looked up from germline, CDR1 is LGHDT and CDR2 is YNNKEL (reference sequence). The V end lost 3 bases, the J end lost 4 bases, and 12 bases lay between the germline ends. The DNA of the CDR3 is TGTGCCAGCAGCCAGTGGATATCCGGCTATGGCTACACCTTC. This translates into CASSQWISGYGYTF.

A few counts support this clonotype. This rearrangement joins TRBV7-2 to TRBJ2-3; D ambiguous. The CDR3 has 13 residues. Germline values: CDR1 SGHTA, CDR2 FQGNSA. Trimming took off 5 bases at V and 2 bases at J, with 8 bases between the two ends. The CDR3 DNA is TGTGCCAGCAGCCGTCGGCACACAGATACGCAGTATTTT. Protein: CASSRRHTDTQYF.

This clonotype was seen many times. The V call is TRBV7-3, the J call TRBJ2-5, with TRBD1 matching 8 bases. J was trimmed by 4 bases and V by 5 bases; bases with no gene match: 3. The germline CDR1 and CDR2 sequences are SGHTA and FQGTGA. The CDR3 is made up of 13 amino acids. CDR3 residues: CASSAQGGETQYF. The DNA for the CDR3 is TGTGCCAGCAGCGCACAGGGGGGAGAGACCCAGTACTTC.

The chain employs TRBV7-9 and TRBJ2-7, with a weak D call TRBD2 (6 bases). This CDR3 is 15 amino acids long. Trimming removed 7 bases from V and 0 bases from J, with 16 bases in between. The germline V gene encodes CDR1 SEHNR and CDR2 FQNEAQ (reference sequence). The chain's CDR3 is CASTSTRSGSYEQYF. The CDR3 nucleotides are TGTGCCAGCACCTCGACTAGAAGCGGCTCCTACGAGCAGTACTTC.